This T cell receptor (beta chain) was profiled in a study of cytomegalovirus exposure and HLA in healthy donors. Findings of the study overall: In vitro assays verified that three CMV-associated chains recognized CMV antigens specifically. On later analysis, the bulk of CMV-associated TCR beta chains appeared to be HLA-restricted. Among TCR beta chains, those listed as cytomegalovirus-associated numbered about 150.

The V and J ends lost 6 bases and 6 bases, in that order; junction bases with no gene match: 5. This CDR3 comprises 14 residues. CDR1 is SGHRS and CDR2 is YFSETQ in the germline V gene. Donors were nominally healthy when sampled, though unrecorded immune exposures were likely. Vbeta (60) and Jbeta (13) primers were used in the PCR. Libraries were prepared by immunoSEQ multiplex PCR; TCRdb keeps only in-frame clonotypes and omits some of them. The sample shows 170,000 or so clones, roughly 80% of them seen only once. This clone came up a few times. Its antigen is currently unknown. The sequenced sample was PBMCs. J is TRBJ2-1 and V is TRBV5-1; 11 nucleotides match TRBD1. The TCR comes from a man aged 30 to 45 in good health and CMV-seropositive. The CDR3 sequence: CASIDGTGGNEQFF. DNA for the CDR3: TGCGCCAGCATCGACGGGACAGGGGGCAATGAGCAGTTCTTC.